A selection of T cell receptor beta chains follows, all from one sample in a study of T cells in localized non-small cell lung cancer. Assay used: immunoSEQ multiplex PCR; TCRdb lists only in-frame clones, some missing. The data contain around 2,000 clones, approximately 26% of them singletons. Here the sequenced sample was lung tumor tissue, taken before any cancer treatment. The receptors shown here come from a woman aged 35-75 years with stage II squamous cell lung carcinoma. The CDR3 runs from the conserved cysteine through the conserved F or W. The D gene is left open where the match is weak.

j_call d_call v_call cdr3_aa
TRBJ1-2 NA TRBV2 CARQGLGYGYTF
TRBJ2-1 NA TRBV19 CASTKDSSYNEQFF
TRBJ2-7 TRBD2 TRBV6-8 CASSYASGYEQYF
TRBJ1-2 NA TRBV11-3 CASSPTGLVGGYTF
TRBJ2-4 NA TRBV29-1 CSVEASWNIQYF
TRBJ1-1 NA TRBV18 CASSSTQNTEAFF
TRBJ2-2 TRBD2 TRBV19 CASSKRENTGELFF
TRBJ2-2 TRBD2 TRBV11-3 CASSLMREGRGLFF
TRBJ2-4 NA TRBV28 CASSLGGTLAKNIQYF
TRBJ2-2 NA TRBV9 CASSVEGGSVTGELFF
TRBJ2-2 TRBD2 TRBV29-1 CSVERGAKTGELFF
TRBJ2-2 NA TRBV6-8 CASSGQSRSTGELFF
TRBJ2-3 NA TRBV28 CASIHRVSTDTQYF
TRBJ1-2 NA TRBV6-8 CASSYSGVANYGYTF
TRBJ2-1 NA TRBV11-3 CASSLVGGLYNEQFF